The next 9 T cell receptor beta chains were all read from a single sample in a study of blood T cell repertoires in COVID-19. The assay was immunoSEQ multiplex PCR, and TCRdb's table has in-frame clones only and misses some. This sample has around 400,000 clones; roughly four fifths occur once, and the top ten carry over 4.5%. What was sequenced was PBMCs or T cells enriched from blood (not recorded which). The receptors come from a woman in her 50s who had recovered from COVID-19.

CDR3: CSVENRRELGETQYF. The CDR3 nucleotides read TGCAGCGTTGAAAACCGGCGGGAGCTAGGAGAGACCCAGTACTTC. V usage is TRBV29-1 and J usage is TRBJ2-5; 7 bases align to TRBD2. The CDR3 runs 15 residues. CDR1 is SQVTM, CDR2 ANQGSEA, per germline. Trimming at V came to 2 bases and at J to 4 bases, leaving 10 bases not matched to a gene.

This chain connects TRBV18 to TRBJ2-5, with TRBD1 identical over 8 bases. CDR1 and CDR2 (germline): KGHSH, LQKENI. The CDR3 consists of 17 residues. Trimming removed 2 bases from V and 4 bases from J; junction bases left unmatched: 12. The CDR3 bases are TGTGCCAGCTCACCAGGGACAGGTCTCCAATCTGGAGAGACCCAGTACTTC. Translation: CASSPGTGLQSGETQYF.

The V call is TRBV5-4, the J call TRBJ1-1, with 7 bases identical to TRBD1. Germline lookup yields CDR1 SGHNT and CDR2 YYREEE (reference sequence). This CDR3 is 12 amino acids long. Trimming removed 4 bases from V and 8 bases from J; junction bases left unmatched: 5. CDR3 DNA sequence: TGTGCCAGCAGCCACTTGGACAGGGAAGCTTTCTTT. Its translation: CASSHLDREAFF.

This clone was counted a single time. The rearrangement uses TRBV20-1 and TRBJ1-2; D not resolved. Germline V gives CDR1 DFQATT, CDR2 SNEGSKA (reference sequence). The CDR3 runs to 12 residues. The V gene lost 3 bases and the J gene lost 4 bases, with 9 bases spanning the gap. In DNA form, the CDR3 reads TGCAGTGCTAGTGGGCAGGTCTATGGCTACACCTTC. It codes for CSASGQVYGYTF.

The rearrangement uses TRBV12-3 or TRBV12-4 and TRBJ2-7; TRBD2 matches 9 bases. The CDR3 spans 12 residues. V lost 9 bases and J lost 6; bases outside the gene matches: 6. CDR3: CASSSGSSEQYF. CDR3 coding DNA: TGTGCCAGTAGTAGCGGGAGCAGCGAGCAGTACTTC.

CDR3 bases: TGTGCCAGCAGTGACCCTGCTACCTACGAGCAGTACTTC. Translated, it gives CASSDPATYEQYF. V gene TRBV2 combines with J gene TRBJ2-7; D unresolved. Germline CDR1 reads SNHLY; CDR2 reads FYNNEI. V lost 3 bases, J lost 2 bases, and 8 bases lay in between. This CDR3 has 13 amino acids.

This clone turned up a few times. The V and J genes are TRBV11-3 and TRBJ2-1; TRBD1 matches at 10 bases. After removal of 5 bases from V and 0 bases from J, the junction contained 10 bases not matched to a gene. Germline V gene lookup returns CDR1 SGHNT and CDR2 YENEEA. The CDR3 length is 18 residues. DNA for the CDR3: TGTGCCAGCAGCGCGGGACAGGGGAACCTAGGCTCCTACAATGAGCAGTTCTTC. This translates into CASSAGQGNLGSYNEQFF.

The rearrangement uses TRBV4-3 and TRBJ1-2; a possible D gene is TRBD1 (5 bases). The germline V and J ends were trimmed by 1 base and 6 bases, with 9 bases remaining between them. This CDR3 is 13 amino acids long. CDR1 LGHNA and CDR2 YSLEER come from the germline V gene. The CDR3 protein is CASSQVTGDGYTF. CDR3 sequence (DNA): TGCGCCAGCAGCCAAGTGACGGGGGATGGCTACACCTTC.

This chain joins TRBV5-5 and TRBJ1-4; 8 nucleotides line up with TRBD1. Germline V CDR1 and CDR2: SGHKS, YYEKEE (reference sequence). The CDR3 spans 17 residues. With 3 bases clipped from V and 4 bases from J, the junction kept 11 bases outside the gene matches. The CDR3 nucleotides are TGTGCCAGCAGCTCGGAAAGCCCGACAGGGGTTAATGAAAAACTGTTTTTT. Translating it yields CASSSESPTGVNEKLFF.